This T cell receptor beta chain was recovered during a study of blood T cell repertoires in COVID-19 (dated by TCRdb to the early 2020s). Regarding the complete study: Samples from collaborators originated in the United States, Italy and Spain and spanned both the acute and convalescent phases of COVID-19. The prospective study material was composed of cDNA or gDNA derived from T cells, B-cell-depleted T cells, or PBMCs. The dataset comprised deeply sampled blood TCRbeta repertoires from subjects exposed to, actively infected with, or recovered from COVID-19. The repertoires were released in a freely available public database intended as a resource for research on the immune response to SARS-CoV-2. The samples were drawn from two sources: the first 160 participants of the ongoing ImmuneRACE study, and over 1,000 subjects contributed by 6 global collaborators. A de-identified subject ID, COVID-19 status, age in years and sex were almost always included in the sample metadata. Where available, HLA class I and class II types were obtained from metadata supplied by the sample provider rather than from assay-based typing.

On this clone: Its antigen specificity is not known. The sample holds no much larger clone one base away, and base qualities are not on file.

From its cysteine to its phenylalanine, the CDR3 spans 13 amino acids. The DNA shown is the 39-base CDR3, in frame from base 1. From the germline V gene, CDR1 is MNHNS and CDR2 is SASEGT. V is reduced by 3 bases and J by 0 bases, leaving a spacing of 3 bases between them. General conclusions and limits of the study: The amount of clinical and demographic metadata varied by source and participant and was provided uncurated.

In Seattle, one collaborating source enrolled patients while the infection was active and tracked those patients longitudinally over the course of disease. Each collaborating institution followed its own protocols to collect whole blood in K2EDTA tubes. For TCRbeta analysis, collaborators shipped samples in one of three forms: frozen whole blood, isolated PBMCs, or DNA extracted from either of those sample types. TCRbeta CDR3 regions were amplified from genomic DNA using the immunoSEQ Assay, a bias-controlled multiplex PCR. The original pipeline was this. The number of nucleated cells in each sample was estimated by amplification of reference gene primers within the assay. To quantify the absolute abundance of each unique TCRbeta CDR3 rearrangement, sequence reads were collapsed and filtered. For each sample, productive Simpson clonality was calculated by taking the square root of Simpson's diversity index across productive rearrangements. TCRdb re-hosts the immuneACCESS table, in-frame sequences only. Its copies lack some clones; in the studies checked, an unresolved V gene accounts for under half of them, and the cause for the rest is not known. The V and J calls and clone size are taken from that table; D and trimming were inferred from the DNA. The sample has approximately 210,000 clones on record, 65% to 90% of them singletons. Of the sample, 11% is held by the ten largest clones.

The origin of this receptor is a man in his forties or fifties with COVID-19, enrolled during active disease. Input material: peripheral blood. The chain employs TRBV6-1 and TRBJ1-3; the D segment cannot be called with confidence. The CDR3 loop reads CASSDHSGNTIYF. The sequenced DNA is TGTGCCAGCAGTGACCACTCTGGAAACACCATATATTTT.